The 28 T cell receptor beta chains presented below share a single source sample, sequenced in a study of CD8+ T cells in alopecia areata. RNA extraction and reverse transcription yielded cDNA as sequencing template. Libraries were prepared by immunoSEQ multiplex PCR; TCRdb keeps only in-frame clonotypes and omits some of them. The sample contains about 280,000 clones, 58% of which appear only once. Specified treatment: oral pan-JAK inhibitor, 5-10 mg twice daily. The sample consisted of CD4+ T cells sorted from blood, taken at week 24, from a patient treated with tofacitinib. These receptors were taken from a human donor with alopecia areata.

This sequence joins TRBV18 and TRBJ2-5; 8 nucleotides match TRBD2. Germline CDR1 and CDR2: KGHSH and LQKENI. V gave up 2 bases and J gave up 1 base; unmatched junction bases: 9. This CDR3 contains 17 residues. CDR3 sequence (DNA): TGTGCCAGCTCACCATCCAGCGGGGGAACAATCCAAGAGACCCAGTACTTC. It codes for CASSPSSGGTIQETQYF.

This chain links TRBV29-1 with TRBJ2-3, with 7 bases identical to TRBD2. V was clipped by 5 bases and J by 2 bases; unmatched bases: 10. The CDR3 is made up of 15 amino acids. Germline values: CDR1 SQVTM, CDR2 ANQGSEA. CDR3 DNA sequence: TGCAGCGTTTGTTTAGCGGGTGATTACACAGATACGCAGTATTTT. Translation: CSVCLAGDYTDTQYF.

V and J are TRBV12-5 and TRBJ1-2; no clear D. The CDR3 loop spans 13 amino acids. The V gene lost 5 bases and the J gene lost 5 bases, with 12 bases spanning the gap. Germline V gene data show CDR1 as LGHNT and CDR2 as FRNRAP. The CDR3 DNA follows: TGTGCTAGTGGTGTAGGAGACCTTTATGGCTACACCTTC. It is translated as CASGVGDLYGYTF.

The V call is TRBV5-1, the J call TRBJ2-1; 9 nucleotides line up with TRBD1. The CDR3 loop spans 15 amino acids. The ends lost 0 bases at V and 3 bases at J; junction bases unmatched: 1. The germline V gene encodes CDR1 SGHRS and CDR2 YFSETQ. The CDR3 here is CASSLGDRDYNEQFF. CDR3 nucleotides: TGCGCCAGCAGCTTGGGGGACAGGGACTACAATGAGCAGTTCTTC.

In this sample, this clone turned up a few times. The DNA for the CDR3 is TGTGCCAGCAGCTTAGCAACTCCGGGACAGGGTGATGAAGCTTTCTTT. It yields the protein CASSLATPGQGDEAFF. The chain joins TRBV7-2 to TRBJ1-1, with 9 bases that match TRBD1. Trimming cost V 0 bases and J 7 bases; bases outside gene matches: 9. Germline V lookup: CDR1 SGHTA, CDR2 FQGNSA. The CDR3 has 16 amino acids. Using reference TRBV7-2 and TRBJ1-1 for the parts outside the CDR3, the full variable domain is GAGVSQSPSNKVTEKGKDVELRCDPISGHTALYWYRQSLGQGLEFLIYFQGNSAPDKSGLPSDRFSAERTGGSVSTLTIQRTQQEDSAVYLCASSLATPGQGDEAFFGQGTRLTVV.

The V and J genes are TRBV30 and TRBJ1-6, with TRBD1 identical over 9 bases. The V gene's germline CDR1 is GTSNPN and CDR2 SVGIG (reference sequence). CDR3 length: 15 amino acids. Germline trimming cut 3 bases from V and 9 bases from J; bases unmatched to any gene: 9. This CDR3 reads CAWRPRDRETSPLHF. The CDR3 DNA sequence: TGTGCCTGGAGGCCCCGGGACAGGGAAACTTCACCCCTCCACTTT.

The chain is built from TRBV4-1 and TRBJ1-6, with 9 bases matching TRBD1. CDR1 is MGHRA and CDR2 is YSYEKL in the germline V gene. The CDR3 is 16 amino acids. The ends lost 0 bases at V and 10 bases at J; junction bases unmatched: 7. CDR3 nucleotides: TGCGCCAGCAGCCAAGACTGGGACAGGGAACGATCACCCCTCCACTTT. Its translation: CASSQDWDRERSPLHF.

The rearrangement uses TRBV5-6 and TRBJ1-2; D is ambiguous. There are 15 residues in the CDR3. Trimming removed 0 bases at V and 5 bases at J, with 14 bases between. The V gene's germline CDR1 is SGHDT and CDR2 YYEEEE. CDR3 in amino acids: CASSLERGTRYGYTF. Here the CDR3 DNA reads TGTGCCAGCAGCTTGGAGCGGGGTACTAGATATGGCTACACCTTC.

As DNA, the CDR3 is TGTGCCAGCAGCCCCCCCTCAGGCGGGGAGCTGTTTTTT. This encodes CASSPPSGGELFF. The gene calls are TRBV7-9 and TRBJ2-2; D unresolved. Trimming pared 5 bases from V and 7 bases from J, leaving 11 bases between. Germline V lookup: CDR1 SEHNR, CDR2 FQNEAQ (reference sequence). The CDR3 is made up of 13 amino acids.

The chain recombines TRBV28 with TRBJ1-4; D call uncertain. V dropped 5 bases and J dropped 4 bases, with 8 bases sitting between them. There are 13 residues in the CDR3. Germline-derived CDR1 and CDR2 are MDHEN and SYDVKM. CDR3 amino acids: CASSRSLNEKLFF. CDR3 DNA: TGTGCCAGCAGTCGCTCCCTTAATGAAAAACTGTTTTTT.

This chain's CDR3 is CASGPDRGEQFF. The CDR3 region has the DNA TGTGCTAGTGGTCCCGACAGGGGCGAGCAGTTCTTC. The chain carries TRBV12-5 and TRBJ2-1; 8 nucleotides line up with TRBD1. Trimming cost V 5 bases and J 10 bases; bases outside gene matches: 4. The length of the CDR3 is 12 residues. From germline, CDR1 is LGHNT and CDR2 FRNRAP.

The rearrangement joins TRBV30 to TRBJ1-6; TRBD1 agrees at 8 bases. The CDR3 is made up of 13 amino acids. Unmatched junction bases numbered 6, after V lost 5 bases and J lost 9 bases. Germline V lookup: CDR1 GTSNPN, CDR2 SVGIG (reference sequence). For the CDR3, the DNA is TGTGCCTGGTCGACAGGGGAGGTTTCACCCCTCCACTTT. Amino acid sequence: CAWSTGEVSPLHF.

The rearrangement uses TRBV7-9 and TRBJ1-6; D gene uncertain. The V end lost 5 bases, the J end lost 8 bases, and 13 bases lay between the germline ends. The CDR3 contains 14 residues. CDR1 SEHNR and CDR2 FQNEAQ come from the germline V gene (reference sequence). As DNA, the CDR3 is TGTGCCAGCAGCCCCACGGATGGGGATTCACCCCTCCACTTT. Translating gives CASSPTDGDSPLHF.

This chain links TRBV2 with TRBJ1-1; D is possibly TRBD1 (6 bases). The CDR3 is made up of 15 amino acids. Trimming took off 2 bases at V and 6 bases at J, with 16 bases between the two ends. The germline V gene has CDR1 SNHLY and CDR2 FYNNEI. The DNA for the CDR3 is TGTGCCAGCAGTGAATATGGGGGGCTGGACCCTGAAGCTTTCTTT. Translation: CASSEYGGLDPEAFF.

This rearrangement joins TRBV2 to TRBJ1-5; no clear D gene. Germline CDR1 is SNHLY and CDR2 is FYNNEI. The length of the CDR3 is 15 residues. The V gene lost 5 bases and the J gene lost 4 bases, with 15 bases spanning the gap. CDR3 in DNA: TGTGCCAGCAGTTCCCAACGGGCGGGAAATCAGCCCCAGCATTTT. It is translated as CASSSQRAGNQPQHF.

This sequence joins TRBV27 and TRBJ1-2; tentatively, D is TRBD1 (5 bases). There are 14 residues in the CDR3. The V gene's germline CDR1 is MNHEY and CDR2 SMNVEV (reference sequence). Trimming took off 5 bases at V and 7 bases at J, with 17 bases between the two ends. The CDR3 DNA is TGTGCCAGCAGTCCCCTGGAGGGACGGCTTGGCTACACCTTC. Amino acid sequence: CASSPLEGRLGYTF.

This clone was found a few times. V is TRBV15 and J is TRBJ2-3, with D tentatively TRBD1 or TRBD2 (5 bases each). V was pared by 2 bases and J by 6 bases, with 18 bases between. Germline V gene lookup returns CDR1 LNHNV and CDR2 YYDKDF (reference sequence). This CDR3 has 16 residues. The CDR3 DNA reads as TGTGCCACCAGCAGATCACCCTCGGGGCTCCGCGATACGCAGTATTTT. It is translated as CATSRSPSGLRDTQYF.

This clone was picked up a small number of times. The chain joins TRBV19 to TRBJ1-1; D unresolved. V lost 4 bases to trimming and J lost 0 bases, with 9 bases between them. The V gene's germline CDR1 is LNHDA and CDR2 SQIVND (reference sequence). There are 14 residues in the CDR3. The chain's CDR3 is CASSTRTVNTEAFF. In nucleotides, the CDR3 is TGTGCCAGTAGTACTCGGACGGTGAACACTGAAGCTTTCTTT.

DNA for the CDR3: TGTGCCAGCAGCCCCAAACTCGGGACAAACTATGGCTACACCTTC. The encoded protein is CASSPKLGTNYGYTF. The V gene is TRBV7-9, the J gene TRBJ1-2; a weak D match, TRBD1 (6 bases). Trimming pared 5 bases from V and 2 bases from J, leaving 15 bases between. Germline-derived CDR1 and CDR2 are SEHNR and FQNEAQ (reference sequence). The CDR3 covers 15 residues.

V and J are TRBV28 and TRBJ2-1, with 8 bases matching TRBD2. This CDR3 is 14 amino acids long. Germline trimming cut 3 bases from V and 5 bases from J; bases unmatched to any gene: 3. Germline CDR1 is MDHEN and CDR2 is SYDVKM. CDR3 residues: CASSFVAGNNEQFF. DNA for the CDR3: TGTGCCAGCAGTTTTGTAGCGGGAAACAATGAGCAGTTCTTC. Supplemented by reference TRBV28 and TRBJ2-1, the full variable domain reads DVKVTQSSRYLVKRTGEKVFLECVQDMDHENMFWYRQDPGLGLRLIYFSYDVKMKEKGDIPEGYSVSREKKERFSLILESASTNQTSMYLCASSFVAGNNEQFFGPGTRLTVL.

This clone appeared a few times. The V and J genes are TRBV11-2 and TRBJ2-3; D remains ambiguous. The CDR3 spans 12 residues. Trimming pared 5 bases from V and 5 bases from J, leaving 8 bases between. Germline lookup yields CDR1 SGHAT and CDR2 FQNNGV. CDR3 region: CASSPLGDTQYF. DNA for the CDR3: TGTGCCAGCAGCCCTCTGGGAGATACGCAGTATTTT. Full variable domain (remainder filled in from reference TRBV11-2 and TRBJ2-3): EAGVAQSPRYKIIEKRQSVAFWCNPISGHATLYWYQQILGQGPKLLIQFQNNGVVDDSQLPKDRFSAERLKGVDSTLKIQPAKLEDSAVYLCASSPLGDTQYFGPGTRLTVL.

The J gene is TRBJ2-5, the V gene TRBV15, with a weak D call TRBD2 (6 bases). The length of the CDR3 is 16 residues. The germline gives CDR1 LNHNV, CDR2 YYDKDF (reference sequence). V dropped 1 base and J dropped 5 bases, with 17 bases sitting between them. The DNA of the CDR3 is TGTGCCACCAGCAGAGGTCGGGGGTGGGGCCGGGAGACCCAGTACTTC. Translated, it gives CATSRGRGWGRETQYF.

This sequence joins TRBV6-6 and TRBJ2-3; 9 bases match TRBD1. The CDR3 has 15 amino acids. From germline, CDR1 is MNHNY and CDR2 SVGAGI (reference sequence). With V trimmed by 4 bases and J by 5 bases, 7 bases remained unmatched. The CDR3 bases are TGTGCCAGCAGTTCCCCGGACAGGGGTCAAGATACGCAGTATTTT. Amino acids: CASSSPDRGQDTQYF.

This rearrangement joins TRBV30 to TRBJ1-5; a weak D match, TRBD1 (6 bases). Germline V gene lookup returns CDR1 GTSNPN and CDR2 SVGIG (reference sequence). Trimming took 5 bases from V and 5 from J, leaving 13 bases between them. This CDR3 is built from 13 residues. CDR3 nucleotide sequence: TGTGCCTGGTCAATCAGGGGCGATCAGCCCCAGCATTTT. Encoded protein: CAWSIRGDQPQHF.

The chain joins TRBV6-4 to TRBJ2-7; D is unresolved. The CDR3 covers 16 residues. Per the germline V gene, CDR1 is MRHNA and CDR2 is SNTAGT. V was cut by 0 bases and J by 1 base, with 13 bases left in between. CDR3 sequence: CASSDSKSVGSYEQYF. CDR3 coding DNA: TGTGCCAGCAGTGACTCGAAGTCAGTGGGATCCTACGAGCAGTACTTC.

The chain is built from TRBV29-1 and TRBJ2-1; D gene ambiguous. This CDR3 spans 9 amino acids. V was clipped by 3 bases and J by 13 bases, with 7 bases between them. CDR1 is SQVTM, CDR2 ANQGSEA, per germline. This CDR3 is CSVELLQFF. The CDR3 DNA reads as TGCAGCGTTGAGTTACTACAGTTCTTC.

A remark on this clone: Other DNA sequences of this sample code for an identical CDR3. The chain couples TRBV30 to TRBJ2-5; D uncertain. Germline CDR1 GTSNPN, CDR2 SVGIG (reference sequence). The CDR3 runs to 12 residues. The germline V and J ends were trimmed by 1 base and 5 bases, with 8 bases remaining between them. Here the CDR3 reads CAWSGVGETQYF. The CDR3 coding sequence is TGTGCCTGGAGTGGAGTGGGTGAGACCCAGTACTTC.

With respect to this clone: This could be a read error, since a much larger clone is one nucleotide away. This chain uses TRBV6-5 with TRBJ1-2; the match to TRBD1 covers 8 bases. The trim removed 5 bases at V and 3 bases at J, leaving 2 bases unmatched. The CDR3 extends over 13 amino acids. The V gene's germline CDR1 is MNHEY and CDR2 SVGAGI. The chain's CDR3 is CASSQTGDYGYTF. The CDR3 DNA follows: TGTGCCAGCAGTCAGACAGGGGACTATGGCTACACCTTC.